This section outlines one TCR beta chain sequence together with its context. Its specificity is not known. These data are taken from a study of T cell repertoires in cytomegalovirus infection. On the study more broadly: Shared public TCR beta signatures pointed to both CMV infection and a matching HLA type.

Study-level findings and limits: The ex vivo response showed dominance by HLA-C-restricted CMV-specific TCR beta clonotypes. CMV carriers having the relevant HLA were flagged by cumulative public TCR beta family frequency.

The CDR3 is made up of 19 amino acids. Germline CDR1 MGHRA, CDR2 YSYEKL. J gave up 5 bases and V 0 bases, and 11 bases lay outside the gene matches. TCRdb independently ran MiXCR on the reads; one entry per CDR3 protein. The sample has some 800,000 distinct CDR3 sequences; about 28% are singletons. The V gene is TRBV4-1, the J gene TRBJ2-2; 11 bases are shared with TRBD2. This material consisted of cultured CD8+ T cells from PBMCs, taken from culture after CMV antigen stimulation. This clonotype originated in a human donor in good health (CMV status not recorded). Some clones in this sample may be carry-over from other donors' samples. CDR3 bases: TGCGCCAGCAGCCAAGATCTAGCGGGGGGCCCACTCCAAACCGGGGAGCTGTTTTTT. Amino acid sequence: CASSQDLAGGPLQTGELFF.